This TCR beta chain was found in a study of technical replicates of blood from a few donors. Sequencing used immunoSEQ multiplex PCR; TCRdb keeps in-frame clones, though not all of them. Here the sample spans about 80,000 clones, roughly 90% being singletons. The count of this clone is one. Germline V gene lookup returns CDR1 SGHNT and CDR2 YYREEE (reference sequence). After removal of 0 bases from V and 7 bases from J, the junction contained 0 bases not matched to a gene. The CDR3 length is 13 residues. The chain has TRBV5-4 and TRBJ1-2; the match to TRBD1 covers 10 bases. This receptor was taken from a human donor in good health. Sequencing was done on a sample of T cells isolated from PBMCs. CDR3 amino acids: CASSLGDRGGYTF. CDR3 DNA: TGTGCCAGCAGCTTGGGGGACAGGGGTGGCTACACCTTC. Filled out from reference TRBV5-4 and TRBJ1-2, the complete variable domain reads ETGVTQSPTHLIKTRGQQVTLRCSSQSGHNTVSWYQQALGQGPQFIFQYYREEENGRGNFPPRFSGLQFPNYSSELNVNALELDDSALYLCASSLGDRGGYTFGSGTRLTVV.